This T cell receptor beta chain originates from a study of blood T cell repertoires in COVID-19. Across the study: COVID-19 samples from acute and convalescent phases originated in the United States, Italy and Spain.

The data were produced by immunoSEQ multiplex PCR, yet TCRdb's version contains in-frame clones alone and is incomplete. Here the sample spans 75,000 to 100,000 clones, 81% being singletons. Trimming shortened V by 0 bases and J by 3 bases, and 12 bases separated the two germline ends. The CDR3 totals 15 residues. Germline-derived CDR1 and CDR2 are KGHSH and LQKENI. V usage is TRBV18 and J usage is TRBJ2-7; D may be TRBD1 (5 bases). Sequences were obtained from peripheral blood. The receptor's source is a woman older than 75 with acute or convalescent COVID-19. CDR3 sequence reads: CASSPPNRLVYEQYF. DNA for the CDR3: TGTGCCAGCTCACCACCGAACAGGTTGGTCTACGAGCAGTACTTC.